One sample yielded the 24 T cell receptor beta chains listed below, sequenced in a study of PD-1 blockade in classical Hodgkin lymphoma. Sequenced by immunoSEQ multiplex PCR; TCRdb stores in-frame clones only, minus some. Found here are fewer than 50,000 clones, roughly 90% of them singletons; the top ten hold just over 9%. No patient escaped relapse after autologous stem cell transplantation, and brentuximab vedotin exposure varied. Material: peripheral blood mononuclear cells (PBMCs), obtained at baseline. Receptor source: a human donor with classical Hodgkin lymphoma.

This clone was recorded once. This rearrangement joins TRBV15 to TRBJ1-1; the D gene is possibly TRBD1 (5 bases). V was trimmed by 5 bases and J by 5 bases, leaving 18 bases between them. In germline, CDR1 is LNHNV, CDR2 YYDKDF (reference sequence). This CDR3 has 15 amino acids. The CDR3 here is CATSPGPGVGTEAFF. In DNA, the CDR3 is TGTGCCACCAGCCCGGGACCCGGGGTCGGGACTGAAGCTTTCTTT.

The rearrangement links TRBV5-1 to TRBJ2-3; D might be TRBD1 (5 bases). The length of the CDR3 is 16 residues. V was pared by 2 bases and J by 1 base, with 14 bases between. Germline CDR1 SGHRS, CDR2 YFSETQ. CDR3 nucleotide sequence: TGCGCCAGCAGCTTTGTAGGGGCGCAGGGCACAGATACGCAGTATTTT. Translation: CASSFVGAQGTDTQYF.

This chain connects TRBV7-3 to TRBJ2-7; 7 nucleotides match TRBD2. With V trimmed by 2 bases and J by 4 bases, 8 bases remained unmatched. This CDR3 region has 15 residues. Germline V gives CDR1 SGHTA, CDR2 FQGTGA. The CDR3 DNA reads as TGTGCCAGCAGCTTATACCCGGGGGAGGGATACGAGCAGTACTTC. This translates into CASSLYPGEGYEQYF.

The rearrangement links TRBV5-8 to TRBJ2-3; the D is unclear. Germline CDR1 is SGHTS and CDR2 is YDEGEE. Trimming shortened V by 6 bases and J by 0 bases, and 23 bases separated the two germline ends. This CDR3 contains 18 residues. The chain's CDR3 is CASIVKGRITYSTDTQYF. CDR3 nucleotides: TGTGCCAGCATTGTGAAGGGCAGGATAACCTATAGCACAGATACGCAGTATTTT.

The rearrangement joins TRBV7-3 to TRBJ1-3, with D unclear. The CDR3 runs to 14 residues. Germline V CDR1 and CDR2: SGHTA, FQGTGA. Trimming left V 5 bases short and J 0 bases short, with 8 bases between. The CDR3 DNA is TGTGCCAGCAGCCCCGACCCCTCTGGAAACACCATATATTTT. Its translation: CASSPDPSGNTIYF.

This chain's CDR3 is CASSGYGYTF. Here the CDR3 DNA reads TGTGCCAGTTCGGGCTATGGCTACACCTTC. The chain links TRBV19 to TRBJ1-2; D remains ambiguous. CDR1 LNHDA and CDR2 SQIVND come from the germline V gene (reference sequence). V lost 8 bases to trimming and J lost 4 bases, with 5 bases between them. The CDR3 has 10 amino acids.

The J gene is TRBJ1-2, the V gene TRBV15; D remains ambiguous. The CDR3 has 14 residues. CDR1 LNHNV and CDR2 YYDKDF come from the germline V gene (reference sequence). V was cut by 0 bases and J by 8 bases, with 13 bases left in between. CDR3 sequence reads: CATSRDLGVQGYTF. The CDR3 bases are TGTGCCACCAGCAGAGATCTCGGGGTTCAAGGCTACACCTTC.

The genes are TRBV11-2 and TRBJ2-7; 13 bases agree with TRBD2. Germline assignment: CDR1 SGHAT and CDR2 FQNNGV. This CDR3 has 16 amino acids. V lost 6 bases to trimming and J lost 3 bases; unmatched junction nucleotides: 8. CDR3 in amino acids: CASSLTSGRSLYEQYF. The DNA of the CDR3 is TGTGCCAGCAGTTTGACTAGCGGGAGGTCCCTCTACGAGCAGTACTTC.

In DNA form, the CDR3 reads TGTGCCAGCAGTTTATCTTCGAGGGACTATGGCTACACCTTC. It encodes CASSLSSRDYGYTF. This rearrangement joins TRBV27 to TRBJ1-2; D call uncertain. Trimming took off 0 bases at V and 3 bases at J, with 8 bases between the two ends. The germline CDR1 and CDR2 sequences are MNHEY and SMNVEV (reference sequence). CDR3 size: 14 residues.

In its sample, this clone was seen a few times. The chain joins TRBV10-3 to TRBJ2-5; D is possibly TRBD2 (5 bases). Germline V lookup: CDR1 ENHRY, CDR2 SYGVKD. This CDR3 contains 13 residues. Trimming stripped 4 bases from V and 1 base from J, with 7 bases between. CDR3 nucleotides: TGTGCCATCAGTGGGACTGTCCAAGAGACCCAGTACTTC. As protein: CAISGTVQETQYF.

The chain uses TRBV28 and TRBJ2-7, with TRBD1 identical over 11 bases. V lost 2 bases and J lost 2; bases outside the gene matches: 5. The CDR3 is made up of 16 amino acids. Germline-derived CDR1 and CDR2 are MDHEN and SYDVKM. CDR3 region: CASSLTPGQGAYEQYF. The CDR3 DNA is TGTGCCAGCAGTTTAACGCCGGGACAGGGGGCCTACGAGCAGTACTTC.

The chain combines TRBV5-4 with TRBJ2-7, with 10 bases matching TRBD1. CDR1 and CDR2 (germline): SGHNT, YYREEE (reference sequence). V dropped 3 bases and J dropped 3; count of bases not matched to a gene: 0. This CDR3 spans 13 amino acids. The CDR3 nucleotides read TGTGCCAGCAGCTGGGACAGGGGCTACGAGCAGTACTTC. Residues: CASSWDRGYEQYF.

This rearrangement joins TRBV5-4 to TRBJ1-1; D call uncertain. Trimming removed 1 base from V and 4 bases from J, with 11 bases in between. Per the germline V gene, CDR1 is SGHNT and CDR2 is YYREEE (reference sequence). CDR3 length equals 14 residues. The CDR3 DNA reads TGTGCCAGCAGCTTGCGGGATTGGGGCACTGAAGCTTTCTTT. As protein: CASSLRDWGTEAFF.

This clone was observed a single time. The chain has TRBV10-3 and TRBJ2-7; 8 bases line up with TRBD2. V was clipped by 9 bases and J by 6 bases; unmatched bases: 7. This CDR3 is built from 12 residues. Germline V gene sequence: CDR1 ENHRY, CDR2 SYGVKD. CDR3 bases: TGTGCCATAGCGGGAGTTTCGGGCGAGCAGTACTTC. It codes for CAIAGVSGEQYF.

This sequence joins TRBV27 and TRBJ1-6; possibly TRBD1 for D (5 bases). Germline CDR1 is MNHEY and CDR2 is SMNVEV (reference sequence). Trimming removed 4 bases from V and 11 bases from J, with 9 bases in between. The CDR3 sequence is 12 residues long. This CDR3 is CASSWGGAPLHF. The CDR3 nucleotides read TGTGCCAGCAGTTGGGGAGGGGCACCCCTCCACTTT.

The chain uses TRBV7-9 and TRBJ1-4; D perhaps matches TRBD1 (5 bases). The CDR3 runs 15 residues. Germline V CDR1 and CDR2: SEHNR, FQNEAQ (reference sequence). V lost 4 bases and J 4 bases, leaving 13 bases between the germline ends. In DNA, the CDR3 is TGTGCCAGCAGCTCTCGGGGCGCCGGTAATGAAAAACTGTTTTTT. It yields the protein CASSSRGAGNEKLFF.

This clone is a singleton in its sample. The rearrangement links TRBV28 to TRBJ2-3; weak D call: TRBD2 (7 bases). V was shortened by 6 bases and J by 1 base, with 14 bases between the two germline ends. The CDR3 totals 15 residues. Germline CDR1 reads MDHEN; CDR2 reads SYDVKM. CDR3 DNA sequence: TGTGCCAGCAGGGGGGGGCAGGGGCGCACAGATACGCAGTATTTT. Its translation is CASRGGQGRTDTQYF.

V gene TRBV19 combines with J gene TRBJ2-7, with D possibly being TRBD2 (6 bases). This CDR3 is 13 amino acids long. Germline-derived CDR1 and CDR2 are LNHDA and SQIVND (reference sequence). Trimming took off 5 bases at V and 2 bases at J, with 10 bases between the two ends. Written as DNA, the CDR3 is TGTGCCAGTAGTTTGGGCGGGACCTACGAGCAGTACTTC. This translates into CASSLGGTYEQYF.

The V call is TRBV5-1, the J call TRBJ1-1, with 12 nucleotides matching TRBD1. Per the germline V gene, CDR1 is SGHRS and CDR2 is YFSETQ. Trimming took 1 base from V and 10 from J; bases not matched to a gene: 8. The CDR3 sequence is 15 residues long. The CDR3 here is CASSLTGTGGIGAFF. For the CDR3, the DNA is TGCGCCAGCAGCTTGACCGGGACAGGGGGCATTGGAGCTTTCTTT.

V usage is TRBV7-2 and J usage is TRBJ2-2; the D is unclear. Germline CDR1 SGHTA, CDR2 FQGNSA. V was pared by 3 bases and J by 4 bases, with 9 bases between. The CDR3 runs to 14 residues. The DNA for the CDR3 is TGTGCCAGCAGCTTTAAGGGAATCACCGGGGAGCTGTTTTTT. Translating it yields CASSFKGITGELFF.

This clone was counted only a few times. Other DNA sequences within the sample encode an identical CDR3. The CDR3 protein is CASSYVGTDTQYF. CDR3 bases: TGTGCCAGCAGTTACGTCGGCACAGATACGCAGTATTTT. J is TRBJ2-3 and V is TRBV6-5; D not resolved. CDR1 is MNHEY and CDR2 is SVGAGI in the germline V gene. The length of the CDR3 is 13 residues. V lost 2 bases to trimming and J lost 1 base, with 4 bases between them.

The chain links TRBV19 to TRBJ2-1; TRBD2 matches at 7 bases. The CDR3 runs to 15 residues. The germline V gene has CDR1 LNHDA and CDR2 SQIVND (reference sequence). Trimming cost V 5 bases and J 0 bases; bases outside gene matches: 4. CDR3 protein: CASSPAGTSYNEQFF. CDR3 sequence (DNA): TGTGCCAGTAGTCCAGCGGGGACCTCCTACAATGAGCAGTTCTTC.

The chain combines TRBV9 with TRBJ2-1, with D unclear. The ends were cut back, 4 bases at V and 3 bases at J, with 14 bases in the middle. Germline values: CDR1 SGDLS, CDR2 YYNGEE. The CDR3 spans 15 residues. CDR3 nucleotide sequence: TGTGCCAGCAGCAGACTTTGGCAGGTCTACAATGAGCAGTTCTTC. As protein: CASSRLWQVYNEQFF.

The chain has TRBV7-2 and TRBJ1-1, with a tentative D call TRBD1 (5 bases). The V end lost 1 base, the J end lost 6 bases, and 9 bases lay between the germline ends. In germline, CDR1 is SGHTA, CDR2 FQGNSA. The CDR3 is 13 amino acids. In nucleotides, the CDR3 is TGTGCCAGCAGCTTAGGAGGGGTCCCTGAAGCTTTCTTT. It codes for CASSLGGVPEAFF. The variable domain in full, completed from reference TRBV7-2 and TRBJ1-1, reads GAGVSQSPSNKVTEKGKDVELRCDPISGHTALYWYRQSLGQGLEFLIYFQGNSAPDKSGLPSDRFSAERTGGSVSTLTIQRTQQEDSAVYLCASSLGGVPEAFFGQGTRLTVV.